This T cell receptor beta chain was observed in a study of OX40 agonist ivuxolimab in advanced cancers. Background on the study: Those treated in dose escalation had hepatocellular carcinoma, melanoma, renal cell cancer or head and neck cancer.

The germline CDR1 and CDR2 sequences are LGHNA and YSLEER. The V end was cut by 3 bases, the J end by 2 bases, with 14 bases between. The CDR3 totals 15 residues. TCRdb's table, derived via immunoSEQ multiplex PCR, lists solely in-frame clones and lacks some. Of more than 30,000 clones listed, over 85% are singletons. This receptor was obtained from an adult with an advanced solid tumor such as melanoma, head and neck, liver or kidney cancer. The chain combines TRBV4-3 with TRBJ2-7; perhaps TRBD1 as D (8 bases). The sequencing used CD4+ or CD8+ T cells sorted from blood, collected in a trial of the OX40 agonist ivuxolimab. CDR3 nucleotide sequence: TGCGCCAGCAGCCAGAGAGCGGGACAGGCCTACGAGCAGTACTTC. It codes for CASSQRAGQAYEQYF.